These T cell receptor beta chains were read from a single sample in a study of T cell responses to AZD1222 COVID-19 vaccine. Assay: immunoSEQ multiplex PCR; the TCRdb copy retains only in-frame clones and omits some. The sample includes some 130,000 clones, about 88% seen only once; the top ten take roughly 7.4%. The input for sequencing was peripheral blood, taken on day 0 of AZD1222 vaccination. The receptors originated from an adult in good health. Each CDR3 is given with its conserved first and last residue. D genes are given only for firm matches. Clone sizes are given selectively: once, few, many, or a class where the clone is expanded.

size	V	D	J	DNA	CDR3
.	TRBV10-3	TRBD2	TRBJ2-2	TGTGCCATCAGTGAAAGTGCGCTAGCGGGGGGCGCTGCGAACACCGGGGAGCTGTTTTTT	CAISESALAGGAANTGELFF
.	TRBV9	TRBD1	TRBJ1-1	TGTGCCAGCAGCGGACAGGGGGCGGTGAACACTGAAGCTTTCTTT	CASSGQGAVNTEAFF
.	TRBV6-5	TRBD1	TRBJ1-2	TGTGCCAGCAGTTACGGGGAGGGGGCGAACTATGGCTACACCTTC	CASSYGEGANYGYTF
.	TRBV24-1	TRBD1	TRBJ2-5	TGTGCCACCAGTGACCCTAAACAGGGGCTAGGGGAGACCCAGTACTTC	CATSDPKQGLGETQYF
.	TRBV7-9	TRBD1	TRBJ1-5	TGTGCCAGCAGCCCCAGGGGGGCTCAGCCCCAGCATTTT	CASSPRGAQPQHF
.	TRBV6-6	.	TRBJ1-2	TGTGCCAGCACGGCCAACTATGGCTACACCTTC	CASTANYGYTF
.	TRBV6-5	.	TRBJ1-5	TGTGCCAGCAGCCCCCGGGACAGCAATCAGCCCCAGCATTTT	CASSPRDSNQPQHF
.	TRBV6-6	TRBD2	TRBJ2-7	TGTGCCAGCGCCAAGGGCGGCGGGAGATCCTACGAGCAGTACTTC	CASAKGGGRSYEQYF
.	TRBV4-3	TRBD2	TRBJ2-5	TGCGCCAGCAGCCAAGAACTAGCGGGAGGGCCTGGCCAAGAGACCCAGTACTTC	CASSQELAGGPGQETQYF
.	TRBV7-6	TRBD1	TRBJ1-3	TGTGCCAGCAGCTTAGCTGGACAGGGGGCTGGAAACACCATATATTTT	CASSLAGQGAGNTIYF
.	TRBV6-4	.	TRBJ2-2	TGTTCAAGGAGGCAGGGAGGCACCGGGGAGCTGTTTTTT	CSRRQGGTGELFF
.	TRBV6-5	.	TRBJ1-3	TGTGCCAGCAGATCGGACAGAAATTCTGGAAACACCATATATTTT	CASRSDRNSGNTIYF
.	TRBV2	.	TRBJ2-4	TGTGCCAGCACAGGGACCAAAAACATTCAGTACTTC	CASTGTKNIQYF
once	TRBV19	TRBD2	TRBJ2-1	TGTGCCAGTAGTACCGTAGCGGGAGGCGGCAATGAGCAGTTCTTC	CASSTVAGGGNEQFF
once	TRBV5-1	TRBD1	TRBJ1-2	TGCGCCAGCTCACAGGAAGGGACAGGGGCGTCGGGCTATGGCTACACCTTC	CASSQEGTGASGYGYTF
.	TRBV30	.	TRBJ1-1	TGTGCCTGGAGCCTGTGGGGGCCGAACACTGAAGCTTTCTTT	CAWSLWGPNTEAFF
.	TRBV6-4	.	TRBJ2-3	TGTGCCAGCAGCGAGCAGGGGACAGATACGCAGTATTTT	CASSEQGTDTQYF
.	TRBV7-8	TRBD1	TRBJ2-2	TGTGCCAGCAGCTTACTACGTAACAGGGGGCGGAACACCGGGGAGCTGTTTTTT	CASSLLRNRGRNTGELFF
.	TRBV7-3	.	TRBJ2-7	TGTGCCAGCAGCTTAACCAGATTGGACGAGCAGTACTTC	CASSLTRLDEQYF
.	TRBV11-1	.	TRBJ2-5	TGTGCCAGCCGTACAGGGGACGGGGGTCGGGAGACCCAGTACTTC	CASRTGDGGRETQYF
few	TRBV19	TRBD1	TRBJ1-2	TGTGCCAGTAGTCTGTCCACACAGGGGAACTATGGCTACACCTTC	CASSLSTQGNYGYTF
.	TRBV15	TRBD1	TRBJ2-1	TGTGTCACCAGCAGAGATGTGCAGGGGACAGGGGGAAATGAGCAGTTCTTC	CVTSRDVQGTGGNEQFF
.	TRBV2	TRBD1	TRBJ1-5	TGTGCCAGCAGACCGGGACAGGGGACGCAGCCCCAGCATTTT	CASRPGQGTQPQHF
.	TRBV11-2	.	TRBJ2-7	TGTGCCAGCAGCTTAGGCCCTCCGCTCGGGGCCTCGTCCTACGAGCAGTACTTC	CASSLGPPLGASSYEQYF
.	TRBV5-4	.	TRBJ2-2	TGTGCCAGCAGTTCGGTCATTTCGAACACCGGGGAGCTGTTTTTT	CASSSVISNTGELFF